The present T cell receptor (beta chain) was sequenced within a study of cytomegalovirus exposure and HLA in healthy donors. Study-level findings and limits: The investigators catalogued 164 TCR beta chains as cytomegalovirus-associated. Rare TCR sequences predominated, though certain public TCRs were found in many donors. The classifier, whose performance was assessed in both the original and validation cohorts, reportedly diagnosed cytomegalovirus status with high specificity and sensitivity. The presence/absence work took it that sequencing depth was about the same across donors.

On this clone: The antigen is not known.

Amplification used 60 Vbeta primers and 13 Jbeta primers. Clones were read by immunoSEQ multiplex PCR, and TCRdb kept only the in-frame ones, dropping some. The sample shows 150,000 to 200,000 clones, around 80% of them seen only once. The sequence was collected from a man aged 35 to 55 in good health and CMV-seropositive. Sequencing was performed on PBMCs.

The DNA of the CDR3 is TGTGCCAGCAGTATCGGCGGGAGTCGCTACGAGCAGTACTTC. Translated, it gives CASSIGGSRYEQYF. The chain uses TRBV28 and TRBJ2-7; 7 nucleotides align to TRBD2. The CDR3 spans 14 residues. The ends lost 5 bases at V and 3 bases at J; junction bases unmatched: 7. Looked up from germline, CDR1 is MDHEN and CDR2 is SYDVKM.